A single sample is the source of the 24 T cell receptor beta chains below, sequenced in a study of T cell responses to AZD1222 COVID-19 vaccine. TCRdb's copy holds only in-frame clones and misses some; the assay was immunoSEQ multiplex PCR. The table has 150,000 or so clones, less than 90% seen once. The sequences come from peripheral blood, collected after recovery from COVID-19. These receptor sequences come from an adult who had recovered from COVID-19.

The chain carries TRBV7-9 and TRBJ1-2; D not resolved. This CDR3 is 15 amino acids long. The germline V and J ends were trimmed by 5 bases and 3 bases, with 16 bases remaining between them. Looked up from germline, CDR1 is SEHNR and CDR2 is FQNEAQ (reference sequence). Here the CDR3 DNA reads TGTGCCAGCAGCCCGAGACCTACACCACACTATGGCTACACCTTC. This encodes CASSPRPTPHYGYTF. Drawing the rest from reference TRBV7-9 and TRBJ1-2, the complete variable domain is DTGVSQNPRHKITKRGQNVTFRCDPISEHNRLYWYRQTLGQGPEFLTYFQNEAQLEKSRLLSDRFSAERPKGSFSTLEIQRTEQGDSAMYLCASSPRPTPHYGYTFGSGTRLTVV.

The chain is built from TRBV2 and TRBJ1-6; D uncertain. The V gene's germline CDR1 is SNHLY and CDR2 FYNNEI. Trimming took 6 bases from V and 8 from J, leaving 17 bases between them. CDR3 length: 15 amino acids. The CDR3 DNA follows: TGTGCCAGCAGGGAACGCGGGCCGGCCGATTCACCCCTCCACTTT. Its protein product is CASRERGPADSPLHF.

The chain carries TRBV5-1 and TRBJ2-2; 10 bases match TRBD2. The germline CDR1 and CDR2 sequences are SGHRS and YFSETQ. V shed 4 bases and J 4 bases; nucleotides not matched to a gene: 7. This CDR3 comprises 16 residues. This chain's CDR3 is CASSGPSGRATGELFF. The DNA of the CDR3 is TGCGCCAGCAGCGGGCCCAGCGGGAGGGCCACCGGGGAGCTGTTTTTT.

The V gene is TRBV5-4, the J gene TRBJ1-2; D might be TRBD1 (6 bases). This CDR3 is 13 amino acids long. V was trimmed by 0 bases and J by 6 bases, leaving 9 bases between them. CDR1 is SGHNT and CDR2 is YYREEE in the germline V gene (reference sequence). CDR3 coding DNA: TGTGCCAGCAGCTTGGACAGGGACAATGGCTACACCTTC. It codes for CASSLDRDNGYTF.

The V call is TRBV3-1 (or the pseudogene TRBV3-2), the J call TRBJ2-7, with D uncertain. The ends were cut back, 0 bases at V and 9 bases at J, with 18 bases in the middle. The CDR3 is 15 residues long. Germline CDR1 reads LGHDT; CDR2 reads YNNKEL (reference sequence). This CDR3 is CASSQDLTELRVQYF. The DNA of the CDR3 is TGTGCCAGCAGCCAAGATCTGACGGAACTACGAGTGCAGTACTTC.

V and J are TRBV28 and TRBJ1-1; D is uncertain. CDR3 length: 12 amino acids. Germline values: CDR1 MDHEN, CDR2 SYDVKM. V shed 3 bases and J shed 4 bases, with 6 bases lying between them. The CDR3 here is CASSFWSTEAFF. The CDR3 DNA follows: TGTGCCAGCAGTTTTTGGAGCACTGAAGCTTTCTTT. The full variable domain, in which reference TRBV28 and TRBJ1-1 provide the parts outside the CDR3, is DVKVTQSSRYLVKRTGEKVFLECVQDMDHENMFWYRQDPGLGLRLIYFSYDVKMKEKGDIPEGYSVSREKKERFSLILESASTNQTSMYLCASSFWSTEAFFGQGTRLTVV.

This clone was counted between two and nine times. The V gene is TRBV11-3, the J gene TRBJ1-1; D is uncertain. CDR1 is SGHNT and CDR2 is YENEEA in the germline V gene. CDR3 length: 13 residues. V lost 3 bases and J lost 2, with 7 bases in between. The CDR3 nucleotides are TGTGCCAGCAGCTTGGGCGCTAACACTGAAGCTTTCTTT. Encoded protein: CASSLGANTEAFF.

Turning to this clone: Other DNA sequences in the same sample also yield this CDR3. DNA of the CDR3: TGTGCCAGCAGTCTCAGGGGAGACTATGGCTACACCTTC. It translates to CASSLRGDYGYTF. This chain links TRBV28 with TRBJ1-2, with TRBD1 as a possible D gene (6 bases). Germline-derived CDR1 and CDR2 are MDHEN and SYDVKM. The CDR3 extends over 13 amino acids. V was trimmed by 5 bases and J by 3 bases, leaving 10 bases between them.

V is TRBV5-1 and J is TRBJ2-2; no clear D. The ends were cut back, 5 bases at V and 6 bases at J, with 5 bases in the middle. The CDR3 has 11 amino acids. Germline V gene sequence: CDR1 SGHRS, CDR2 YFSETQ. This CDR3 reads CASSVPGELFF. CDR3 nucleotide sequence: TGCGCCAGCAGTGTACCCGGGGAGCTGTTTTTT. Using reference TRBV5-1 and TRBJ2-2 for the parts outside the CDR3, the full variable domain is KAGVTQTPRYLIKTRGQQVTLSCSPISGHRSVSWYQQTPGQGLQFLFEYFSETQRNKGNFPGRFSGRQFSNSRSEMNVSTLELGDSALYLCASSVPGELFFGEGSRLTVL.

The rearrangement joins TRBV14 to TRBJ1-6; tentative D call: TRBD1 (6 bases). Per the germline V gene, CDR1 is SGHDN and CDR2 is FVKESK. V was pared by 0 bases and J by 7 bases, with 10 bases between. This CDR3 has 15 amino acids. CDR3: CASSQDTGTNSPLHF. The CDR3 DNA is TGTGCCAGCAGCCAAGATACAGGGACGAATTCACCCCTCCACTTT.

V usage is TRBV7-3 and J usage is TRBJ2-3; TRBD2 agrees at 8 bases. The ends lost 1 base at V and 5 bases at J; junction bases unmatched: 5. CDR1 and CDR2 (germline): SGHTA, FQGTGA. The CDR3 has 15 amino acids. The CDR3 region has the DNA TGTGCCAGCAGCTTAATGCGGGGGGCTAGAGATACGCAGTATTTT. This codes for CASSLMRGARDTQYF.

The genes are TRBV4-1 and TRBJ1-1; no clear D. The V end lost 4 bases, the J end lost 1 base, and 22 bases lay between the germline ends. In germline, CDR1 is MGHRA, CDR2 YSYEKL. This CDR3 has 18 residues. The CDR3 is CASSPEWFPQGWNTEAFF. The DNA of the CDR3 is TGCGCCAGCAGCCCAGAATGGTTTCCTCAAGGTTGGAACACTGAAGCTTTCTTT.

The chain joins TRBV6-1 to TRBJ2-7, with D perhaps matching TRBD2 (5 bases). The V end was cut by 1 base, the J end by 0 bases, with 10 bases between. Per germline, CDR1 MNHNS and CDR2 SASEGT. The CDR3 has 15 residues. CDR3 sequence: CASSEVGLPSYEQYF. In DNA, the CDR3 is TGTGCCAGCAGTGAAGTTGGACTTCCCTCCTACGAGCAGTACTTC.

This chain connects TRBV7-8 to TRBJ2-7; D gene unclear. Trimming left V 1 base short and J 6 bases short, with 13 bases between. CDR1 SGHVS and CDR2 FQNEAQ come from the germline V gene. There are 14 residues in the CDR3. CDR3 region: CASSLGAAHFEQYF. CDR3 sequence (DNA): TGTGCCAGCAGCTTAGGGGCCGCCCACTTCGAGCAGTACTTC.

The CDR3 is CASSQDARGPGNTIYF. CDR3 bases: TGTGCCAGCAGCCAAGATGCGAGGGGGCCTGGAAACACCATATATTTT. V is TRBV3-1 (or the pseudogene TRBV3-2) and J is TRBJ1-3; 7 nucleotides align to TRBD1. CDR1 and CDR2 (germline): LGHDT, YNNKEL (reference sequence). V trimming: 0 bases; J trimming: 2 bases; junction bases outside the gene matches: 4. The CDR3 is 16 amino acids.

The table lists this clone with a few counts. V gene TRBV7-9 combines with J gene TRBJ2-7; tentative D call: TRBD2 (5 bases). The CDR3 consists of 17 residues. The germline V gene has CDR1 SEHNR and CDR2 FQNEAQ (reference sequence). Deletions cut 5 bases from V and 4 bases from J, with 24 bases between. This CDR3 reads CASSRLPLSDRFYEQYF. The CDR3 DNA is TGTGCCAGCAGCCGCTTACCCCTTAGCGACCGGTTTTACGAGCAGTACTTC.

This sequence joins TRBV6-2 or TRBV6-3 and TRBJ2-7, with TRBD1 as a possible D gene (6 bases). V was shortened by 2 bases and J by 0 bases, with 17 bases between the two germline ends. Germline CDR1 reads MNHEY; CDR2 reads SVGEGT. This CDR3 comprises 17 residues. The CDR3, as DNA: TGTGCCAGCAGTTACGCCCACAGGGTCCCATCCTCCTACGAGCAGTACTTC. Amino acid sequence: CASSYAHRVPSSYEQYF.

The CDR3 region is CSVAGTGLNTEAFF. CDR3 bases: TGCAGCGTGGCCGGGACAGGGTTGAACACTGAAGCTTTCTTT. The V and J genes are TRBV29-1 and TRBJ1-1, with 9 nucleotides matching TRBD1. Germline lookup yields CDR1 SQVTM and CDR2 ANQGSEA. J lost 0 bases, V lost 6 bases, and 5 bases had no gene match. This CDR3 contains 14 residues.

The chain couples TRBV9 to TRBJ1-1; 8 bases fit TRBD1. Germline assignment: CDR1 SGDLS and CDR2 YYNGEE. V lost 4 bases and J lost 2; bases outside the gene matches: 4. The CDR3 length is 14 residues. The CDR3 region is CASSPQGGNTEAFF. The CDR3 DNA follows: TGTGCCAGCAGCCCACAGGGGGGAAACACTGAAGCTTTCTTT.

J is TRBJ2-7 and V is TRBV6-2 or TRBV6-3, with 7 positions matching TRBD2. CDR3 length: 15 amino acids. The germline CDR1 and CDR2 sequences are MNHEY and SVGEGT. The J segment lost 5 bases and the V segment lost 4 bases, leaving 11 bases of the junction unmatched. Here the CDR3 DNA reads TGTGCCAGCAGTTTCCGGACTAGTCGTCTCAACGAGCAGTACTTC. Protein product: CASSFRTSRLNEQYF.

V usage is TRBV3-1 (or the pseudogene TRBV3-2) and J usage is TRBJ2-3, with 9 bases that match TRBD2. CDR1 is LGHDT, CDR2 YNNKEL, per germline (reference sequence). This CDR3 is 16 amino acids long. V lost 2 bases and J lost 2; bases outside the gene matches: 5. This CDR3 is CASSQYLAGDTDTQYF. As DNA, the CDR3 is TGTGCCAGCAGCCAATATTTAGCGGGGGACACAGATACGCAGTATTTT.

V usage is TRBV5-4 and J usage is TRBJ2-2, with 7 nucleotides matching TRBD2. Germline V CDR1 and CDR2: SGHNT, YYREEE (reference sequence). This CDR3 comprises 14 residues. J gave up 7 bases and V 1 base, and 4 bases lay outside the gene matches. The DNA of the CDR3 is TGTGCCAGCAGCTTGCAGGGAGGGATCGGGGAGCTGTTTTTT. This sequence encodes CASSLQGGIGELFF.

The chain combines TRBV27 with TRBJ2-1; 8 nucleotides match TRBD2. Germline CDR1 reads MNHEY; CDR2 reads SMNVEV (reference sequence). Trimming took 3 bases from V and 6 from J; bases not matched to a gene: 7. The CDR3 consists of 15 residues. As DNA, the CDR3 is TGTGCCAGCAGTTTCCAGCGGGGGAATAGCAATGAGCAGTTCTTC. Protein sequence: CASSFQRGNSNEQFF.

The rearrangement joins TRBV6-5 to TRBJ2-5, with unresolved D. V was cut by 7 bases and J by 7 bases, with 16 bases left in between. Per germline, CDR1 MNHEY and CDR2 SVGAGI. This CDR3 is 13 amino acids long. In nucleotides, the CDR3 is TGTGCCAGCACCAAACCTGGTCATGGGACCCAGTACTTC. As protein: CASTKPGHGTQYF.